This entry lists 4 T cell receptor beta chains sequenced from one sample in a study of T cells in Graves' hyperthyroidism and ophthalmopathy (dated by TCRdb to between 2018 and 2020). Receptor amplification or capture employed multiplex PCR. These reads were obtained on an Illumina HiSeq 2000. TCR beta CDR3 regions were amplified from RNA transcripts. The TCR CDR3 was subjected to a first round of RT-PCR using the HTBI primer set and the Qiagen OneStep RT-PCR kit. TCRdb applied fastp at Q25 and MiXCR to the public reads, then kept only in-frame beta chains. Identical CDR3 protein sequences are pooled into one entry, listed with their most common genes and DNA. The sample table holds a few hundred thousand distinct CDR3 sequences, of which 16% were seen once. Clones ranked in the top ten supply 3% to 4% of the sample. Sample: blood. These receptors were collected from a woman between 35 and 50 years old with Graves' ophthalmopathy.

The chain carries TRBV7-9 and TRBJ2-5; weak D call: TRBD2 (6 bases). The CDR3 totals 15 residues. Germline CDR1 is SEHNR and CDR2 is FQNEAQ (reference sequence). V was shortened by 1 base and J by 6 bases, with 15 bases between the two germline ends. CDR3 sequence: CASSLEAQGLQTQYF. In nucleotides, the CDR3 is TGTGCCAGCAGCTTAGAGGCCCAGGGACTCCAGACCCAGTACTTC.

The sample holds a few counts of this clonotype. The CDR3 protein is CSALGGPSYEQYF. The DNA of the CDR3 is TGCAGTGCTTTGGGGGGGCCTAGCTACGAGCAGTACTTC. This chain links TRBV20-1 with TRBJ2-7, with a possible D match to TRBD2 (7 bases). V was trimmed by 5 bases and J by 3 bases, leaving 14 bases between them. This CDR3 spans 13 amino acids. Germline lookup yields CDR1 DFQATT and CDR2 SNEGSKA (reference sequence).

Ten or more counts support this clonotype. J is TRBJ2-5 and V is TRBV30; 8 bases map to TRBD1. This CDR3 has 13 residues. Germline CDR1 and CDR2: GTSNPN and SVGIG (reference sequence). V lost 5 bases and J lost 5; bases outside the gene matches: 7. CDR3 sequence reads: CAWQRTGQETQYF. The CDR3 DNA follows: TGTGCCTGGCAACGGACAGGGCAGGAGACCCAGTACTTC. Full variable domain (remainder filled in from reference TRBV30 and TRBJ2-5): SQTIHQWPATLVQPVGSPLSLECTVEGTSNPNLYWYRQAAGRGLQLLFYSVGIGQISSEVPQNLSASRPQDRQFILSSKKLLLSDSGFYLCAWQRTGQETQYFGPGTRLLVL.

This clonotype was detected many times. The CDR3 reads CASSLFGYTYNEQFF. The DNA for the CDR3 is TGCGCCAGCAGCTTGTTTGGCTACACTTACAATGAGCAGTTCTTC. V is TRBV5-1 and J is TRBJ2-1; unclear D gene. Germline CDR1 is SGHRS and CDR2 is YFSETQ. The CDR3 covers 15 residues. Deletions cut 1 base from V and 4 bases from J, with 12 bases between.